The entry that follows covers one T cell receptor (beta chain) sequence. Germline CDR1 is MNHEY and CDR2 is SVGEGT. After removal of 2 bases from V and 2 bases from J, the junction contained 7 bases not matched to a gene. This CDR3 comprises 16 residues. The source of the sample is a study of blood T cell repertoires in COVID-19. Study-wide context: Whether acute or convalescent, the COVID-19 samples came from the United States, Italy and Spain.

Recovered participants had two consecutive negative NP/OP PCR tests, healthcare professional clearance, or symptom resolution. In the authors' methods: Scientists estimated how many nucleated cells there were by amplifying reference gene primers. Generated by immunoSEQ multiplex PCR, the TCRdb table keeps only in-frame clones and is missing some. V, J and clone size are taken as reported in that table, and D and trimming were inferred from the DNA itself. The sample shows under 350,000 clones, just under 90% of them seen only once. V gene TRBV6-2 or TRBV6-3 combines with J gene TRBJ2-3; 7 bases align to TRBD2. Sequences were obtained from PBMCs or T cells enriched from blood (not recorded which). The receptor comes from a woman aged 55-69 years who had recovered from COVID-19. In DNA form, the CDR3 reads TGTGCCAGCAGTTACCCAAAGCGGGGATTCACAGATACGCAGTATTTT. This gives the protein CASSYPKRGFTDTQYF.